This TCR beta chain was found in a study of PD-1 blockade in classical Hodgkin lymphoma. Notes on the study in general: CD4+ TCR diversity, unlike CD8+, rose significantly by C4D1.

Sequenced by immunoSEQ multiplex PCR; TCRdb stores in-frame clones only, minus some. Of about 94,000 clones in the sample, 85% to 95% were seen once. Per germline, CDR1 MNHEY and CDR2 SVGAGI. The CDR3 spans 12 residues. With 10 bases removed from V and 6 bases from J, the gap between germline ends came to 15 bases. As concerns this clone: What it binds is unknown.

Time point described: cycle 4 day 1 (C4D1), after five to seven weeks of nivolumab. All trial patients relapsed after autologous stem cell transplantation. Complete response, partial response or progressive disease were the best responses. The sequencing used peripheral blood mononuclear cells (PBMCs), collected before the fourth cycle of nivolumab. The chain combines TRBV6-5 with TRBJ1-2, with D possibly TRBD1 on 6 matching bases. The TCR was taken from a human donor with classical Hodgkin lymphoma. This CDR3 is CATDAGANGYTF. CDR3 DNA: TGTGCCACCGACGCAGGGGCGAATGGCTACACCTTC.